This TCR beta chain was retrieved from a study of T cell clonality in common variable immunodeficiency. Whole-study findings and limits: Fewer TCRbeta clones were shared among CVID subjects than controls. CVID patient heterogeneity limited repertoire-clinical complication correlations.

Control and CVID samples contributed equal amounts of genomic DNA. Using immunoSEQ multiplex PCR, the repertoire was profiled, and TCRdb retains in-frame clones only, with some absent. The sample offers about 40,000 clones and no singletons, the top ten holding around 1.5%. Both groups were predominantly of Caucasian heritage. This clone was found many times. Its antigen is not identified. The read gets to within 3 residues of the CDR3 end, and the germline J gene fills in the rest. This CDR3 spans 14 amino acids. The germline V gene encodes CDR1 SGHDT and CDR2 YYEEEE. V lost 8 bases to trimming and J lost 5 bases, with 19 bases between them.

The specimen sequenced was peripheral blood mononuclear cells. This sequence was found in a person aged 18 to 75 in good health. The chain is built from TRBV5-6 and TRBJ2-5; D is perhaps TRBD2 (6 bases). The CDR3 DNA, read in part, is TGTGCCAGTCGGGGTAGCGGCCCCCAGGAGACC. Protein: CASRGSGPQET. The CDR3 reads in full as CASRGSGPQETQYF. Complete variable domain (other parts from reference TRBV5-6 and TRBJ2-5): DAGVTQSPTHLIKTRGQQVTLRCSPKSGHDTVSWYQQALGQGPQFIFQYYEEEERQRGNFPDRFSGHQFPNYSSELNVNALLLGDSALYLCASRGSGPQETQYFGPGTRLLVL.